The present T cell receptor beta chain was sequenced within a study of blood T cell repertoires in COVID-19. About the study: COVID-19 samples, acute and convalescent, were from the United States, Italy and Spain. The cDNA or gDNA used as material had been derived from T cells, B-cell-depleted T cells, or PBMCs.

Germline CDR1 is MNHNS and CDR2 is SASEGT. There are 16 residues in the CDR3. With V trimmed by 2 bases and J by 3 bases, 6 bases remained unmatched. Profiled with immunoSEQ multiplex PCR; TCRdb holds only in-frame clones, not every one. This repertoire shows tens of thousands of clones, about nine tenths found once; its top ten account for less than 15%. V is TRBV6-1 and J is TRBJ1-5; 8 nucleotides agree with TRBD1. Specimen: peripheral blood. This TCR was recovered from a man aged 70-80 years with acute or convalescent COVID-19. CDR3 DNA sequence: TGTGCCAGCAGTGAACCGGGACAGGTCTCCAATCAGCCCCAGCATTTT. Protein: CASSEPGQVSNQPQHF.